These 18 T cell receptor beta chains were all obtained from the same sample, sequenced in a study of blood T cell repertoires in COVID-19. Assay: immunoSEQ multiplex PCR; the TCRdb copy retains only in-frame clones and omits some. The sample records about 390,000 clones, around 87% being singletons. The sequencing sample was made of peripheral blood. The receptors derive from a woman aged 55-69 years with COVID-19, enrolled during active disease.

The chain carries TRBV14 and TRBJ2-5; 11 bases map to TRBD2. The CDR3 sequence is 16 residues long. CDR1 and CDR2 (germline): SGHDN, FVKESK. V trimming: 4 bases; J trimming: 4 bases; junction bases outside the gene matches: 8. The CDR3 here is CASSLLTSGVIETQYF. The DNA for the CDR3 is TGTGCCAGCAGCCTGCTGACTAGCGGGGTCATAGAGACCCAGTACTTC.

This clone was recorded a few times. The chain has TRBV5-1 and TRBJ2-3; 9 bases agree with TRBD2. The CDR3 runs to 16 residues. Per germline, CDR1 SGHRS and CDR2 YFSETQ. V was pared by 3 bases and J by 1 base, with 6 bases of the junction left unmatched. The CDR3 region has the DNA TGCGCCAGCAGCTCCTATAGCGGGGGAGGCACAGATACGCAGTATTTT. Amino acid sequence: CASSSYSGGGTDTQYF.

This sequence joins TRBV2 and TRBJ2-2; the D is unclear. The CDR3 sequence is 11 residues long. Trimming pared 6 bases from V and 6 bases from J, leaving 5 bases between. Germline V gene lookup returns CDR1 SNHLY and CDR2 FYNNEI. The CDR3 DNA follows: TGTGCCAGCAGCCGAGCCGGGGAGCTGTTTTTT. Residues: CASSRAGELFF.

This chain joins TRBV29-1 and TRBJ1-4; tentatively, D is TRBD1 (5 bases). The V end was cut by 7 bases, the J end by 4 bases, with 10 bases between. CDR1 SQVTM and CDR2 ANQGSEA come from the germline V gene. This CDR3 has 12 residues. The CDR3 loop is CSGRTNNEKLFF. The DNA of the CDR3 is TGCAGCGGTCGGACAAATAATGAAAAACTGTTTTTT.

The V and J genes are TRBV19 and TRBJ1-1; perhaps TRBD1 as D (6 bases). The CDR3 has 15 residues. Germline CDR1 reads LNHDA; CDR2 reads SQIVND (reference sequence). With 0 bases removed from V and 11 bases from J, the gap between germline ends came to 19 bases. The CDR3 region is CASSIEGAPLSAAFF. DNA for the CDR3: TGTGCCAGTAGTATAGAGGGGGCGCCCCTCTCGGCGGCTTTCTTT. The full variable domain, its missing parts supplied by reference TRBV19 and TRBJ1-1, is DGGITQSPKYLFRKEGQNVTLSCEQNLNHDAMYWYRQDPGQGLRLIYYSQIVNDFQKGDIAEGYSVSREKKESFPLTVTSAQKNPTAFYLCASSIEGAPLSAAFFGQGTRLTVV.

This clone was detected only a few times. The gene calls are TRBV7-3 and TRBJ2-1, with D perhaps TRBD1 (5 bases). This CDR3 contains 15 residues. Trimming took 5 bases from V and 9 from J, leaving 20 bases between them. CDR1 and CDR2 (germline): SGHTA, FQGTGA. CDR3 region: CASSPRSGIGAEQFF. The CDR3 DNA sequence: TGTGCCAGCAGCCCACGTTCTGGCATAGGGGCTGAGCAGTTCTTC.

This rearrangement joins TRBV7-2 to TRBJ1-1; D may be TRBD1 (5 bases). CDR3 length equals 13 residues. V shed 4 bases and J shed 1 base, with 7 bases lying between them. The germline V gene has CDR1 SGHTA and CDR2 FQGNSA. Here the CDR3 reads CASSSQGNTEAFF. The CDR3 region has the DNA TGTGCCAGCAGCTCTCAGGGGAACACTGAAGCTTTCTTT.

The chain combines TRBV19 with TRBJ2-3; 11 bases are shared with TRBD2. From germline, CDR1 is LNHDA and CDR2 SQIVND (reference sequence). The CDR3 is 16 amino acids. V was pared by 6 bases and J by 6 bases, with 11 bases of the junction left unmatched. The CDR3 nucleotides read TGTGCCAGTAGATCCCGGACTAGCGGGTACGGGGATACGCAGTATTTT. Its protein is CASRSRTSGYGDTQYF.

The V call is TRBV5-1, the J call TRBJ2-7; 11 bases are a match to TRBD2. The CDR3 totals 17 residues. CDR1 SGHRS and CDR2 YFSETQ come from the germline V gene. J was trimmed by 0 bases and V by 5 bases; bases with no gene match: 10. The CDR3 DNA follows: TGCGCCAGCAGTATGGCTAGCGGGGGGCCCAGCTCCTACGAGCAGTACTTC. It codes for CASSMASGGPSSYEQYF.

J is TRBJ2-2 and V is TRBV5-1; the match to TRBD1 covers 8 bases. The CDR3 is 16 amino acids. V shed 4 bases, J shed 5 bases, and the junction held 10 bases outside the gene matches. Germline CDR1 and CDR2: SGHRS and YFSETQ. The CDR3 nucleotides are TGCGCCAGCAGCATGGCCGGGACAGGACCGACCGGGGAGCTGTTTTTT. Amino acids: CASSMAGTGPTGELFF.

V gene TRBV27 combines with J gene TRBJ2-7; D may be TRBD1 (6 bases). The germline V gene encodes CDR1 MNHEY and CDR2 SMNVEV (reference sequence). This CDR3 has 15 residues. V was shortened by 5 bases and J by 2 bases, with 16 bases between the two germline ends. The CDR3: CASSSPGQTAYEQYF. The CDR3 bases are TGTGCCAGCAGTAGCCCCGGACAGACGGCCTACGAGCAGTACTTC.

Here the CDR3 reads CASSFELFSGNTIYF. Here the CDR3 DNA reads TGTGCCAGCAGTTTTGAACTGTTCTCTGGAAACACCATATATTTT. The chain joins TRBV28 to TRBJ1-3; D is ambiguous. Germline loops: CDR1 MDHEN, CDR2 SYDVKM. This CDR3 has 15 amino acids. Trimming cost V 3 bases and J 0 bases, with 9 bases left between them.

The J gene is TRBJ1-2, the V gene TRBV6-5; D is unresolved. CDR1 is MNHEY and CDR2 is SVGAGI in the germline V gene. The CDR3 is made up of 15 amino acids. The V gene lost 0 bases and the J gene lost 0 bases, with 8 bases spanning the gap. The chain's CDR3 is CASSYSRSANYGYTF. CDR3 in DNA: TGTGCCAGCAGTTACTCTCGATCAGCTAACTATGGCTACACCTTC.

The rearrangement links TRBV30 to TRBJ1-4; no definite D call. Trimming took off 0 bases at V and 5 bases at J, with 16 bases between the two ends. In germline, CDR1 is GTSNPN, CDR2 SVGIG (reference sequence). The CDR3 extends over 16 amino acids. The CDR3 DNA sequence: TGTGCCTGGAGTGTAGGTCTTAATAACAGAAATGAAAAACTGTTTTTT. The encoded protein is CAWSVGLNNRNEKLFF.

V is TRBV2 and J is TRBJ2-1, with 7 bases lining up with TRBD1. This CDR3 is built from 14 residues. Germline V lookup: CDR1 SNHLY, CDR2 FYNNEI. The ends lost 6 bases at V and 3 bases at J; junction bases unmatched: 5. CDR3 region: CASRVRDSYNEQFF. Here the CDR3 DNA reads TGTGCCAGCAGGGTCCGGGACAGCTACAATGAGCAGTTCTTC.

The chain carries TRBV5-1 and TRBJ1-2; D uncertain. CDR3 length equals 16 residues. CDR1 is SGHRS, CDR2 YFSETQ, per germline. V lost 0 bases, J lost 0 bases, and 12 bases lay in between. As DNA, the CDR3 is TGCGCCAGCAGCTTGGCTCAGGCCAGAGCTAACTATGGCTACACCTTC. Protein: CASSLAQARANYGYTF.

CDR3: CASRGDRGSYNEQFF. The CDR3 nucleotides are TGTGCCAGCAGGGGTGACAGGGGCTCCTACAATGAGCAGTTCTTC. The chain employs TRBV6-5 and TRBJ2-1, with 8 nucleotides matching TRBD1. From germline, CDR1 is MNHEY and CDR2 SVGAGI. This CDR3 region has 15 residues. V trimming: 6 bases; J trimming: 0 bases; junction bases outside the gene matches: 4.

This clone was seen a handful of times. The gene calls are TRBV7-8 and TRBJ1-5; D remains ambiguous. This CDR3 has 12 amino acids. V was shortened by 5 bases and J by 3 bases, with 5 bases between the two germline ends. Per the germline V gene, CDR1 is SGHVS and CDR2 is FQNEAQ. The DNA for the CDR3 is TGTGCCAGCAGCCATAACAATCAGCCCCAGCATTTT. It specifies CASSHNNQPQHF. The variable domain in full, with the rest retrieved from reference TRBV7-8 and TRBJ1-5, is GAGVSQSPRYKVAKRGQDVALRCDPISGHVSLFWYQQALGQGPEFLTYFQNEAQLDKSGLPSDRFFAERPEGSVSTLKIQRTQQEDSAVYLCASSHNNQPQHFGDGTRLSIL.